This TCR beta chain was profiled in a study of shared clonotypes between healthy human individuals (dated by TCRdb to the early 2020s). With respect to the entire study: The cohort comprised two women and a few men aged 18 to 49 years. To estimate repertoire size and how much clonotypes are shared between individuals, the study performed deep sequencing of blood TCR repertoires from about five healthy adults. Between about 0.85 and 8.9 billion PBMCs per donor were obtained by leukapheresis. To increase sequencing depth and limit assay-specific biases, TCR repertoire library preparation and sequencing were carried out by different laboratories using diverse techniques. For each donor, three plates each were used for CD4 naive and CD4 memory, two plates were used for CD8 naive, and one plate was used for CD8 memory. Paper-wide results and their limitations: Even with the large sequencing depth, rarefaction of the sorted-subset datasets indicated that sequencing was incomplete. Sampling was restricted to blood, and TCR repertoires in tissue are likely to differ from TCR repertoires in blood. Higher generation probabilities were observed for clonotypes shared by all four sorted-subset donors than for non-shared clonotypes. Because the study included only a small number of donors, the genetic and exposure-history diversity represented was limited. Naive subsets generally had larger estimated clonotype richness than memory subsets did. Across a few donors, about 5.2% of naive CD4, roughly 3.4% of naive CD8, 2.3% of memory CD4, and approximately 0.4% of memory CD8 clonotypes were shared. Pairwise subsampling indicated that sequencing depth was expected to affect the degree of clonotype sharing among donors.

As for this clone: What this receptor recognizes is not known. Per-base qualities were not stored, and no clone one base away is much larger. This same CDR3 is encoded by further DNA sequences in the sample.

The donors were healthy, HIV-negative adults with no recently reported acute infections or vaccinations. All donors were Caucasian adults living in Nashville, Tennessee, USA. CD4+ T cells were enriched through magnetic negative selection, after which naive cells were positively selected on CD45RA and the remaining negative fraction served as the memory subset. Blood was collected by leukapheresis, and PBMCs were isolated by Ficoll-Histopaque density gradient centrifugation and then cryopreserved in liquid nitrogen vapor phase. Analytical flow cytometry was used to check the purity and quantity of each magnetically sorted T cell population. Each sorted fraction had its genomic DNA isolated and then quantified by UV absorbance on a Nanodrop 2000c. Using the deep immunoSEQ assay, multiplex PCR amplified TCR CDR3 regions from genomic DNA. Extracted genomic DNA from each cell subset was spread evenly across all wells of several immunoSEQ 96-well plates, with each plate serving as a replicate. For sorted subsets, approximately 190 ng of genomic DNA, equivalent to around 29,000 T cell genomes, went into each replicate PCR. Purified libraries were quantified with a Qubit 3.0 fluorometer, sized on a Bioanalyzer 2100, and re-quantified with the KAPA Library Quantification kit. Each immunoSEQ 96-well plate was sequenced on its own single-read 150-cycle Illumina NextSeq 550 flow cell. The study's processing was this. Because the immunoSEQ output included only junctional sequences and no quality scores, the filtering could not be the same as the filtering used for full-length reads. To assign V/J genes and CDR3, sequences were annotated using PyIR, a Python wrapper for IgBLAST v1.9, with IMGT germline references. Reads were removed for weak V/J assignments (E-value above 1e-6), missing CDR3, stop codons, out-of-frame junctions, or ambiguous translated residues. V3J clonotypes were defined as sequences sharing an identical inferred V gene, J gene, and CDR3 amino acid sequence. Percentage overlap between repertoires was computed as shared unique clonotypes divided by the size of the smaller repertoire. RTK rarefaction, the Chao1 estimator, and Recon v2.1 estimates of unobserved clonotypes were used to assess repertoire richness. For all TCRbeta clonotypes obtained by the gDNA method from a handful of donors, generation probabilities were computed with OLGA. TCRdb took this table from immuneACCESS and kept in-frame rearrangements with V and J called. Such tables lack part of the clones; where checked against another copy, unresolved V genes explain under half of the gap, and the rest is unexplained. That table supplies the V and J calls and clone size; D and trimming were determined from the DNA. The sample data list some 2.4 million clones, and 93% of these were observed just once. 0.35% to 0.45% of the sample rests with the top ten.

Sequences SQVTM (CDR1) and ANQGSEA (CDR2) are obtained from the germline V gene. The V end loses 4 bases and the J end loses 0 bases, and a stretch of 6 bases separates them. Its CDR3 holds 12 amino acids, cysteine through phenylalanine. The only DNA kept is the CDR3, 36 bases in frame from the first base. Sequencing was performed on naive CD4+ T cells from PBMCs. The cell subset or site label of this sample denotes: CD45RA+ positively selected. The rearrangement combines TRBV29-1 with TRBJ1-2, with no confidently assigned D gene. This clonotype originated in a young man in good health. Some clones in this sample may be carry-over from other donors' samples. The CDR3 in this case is CSVGSANYGYTF. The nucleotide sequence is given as TGCAGCGTTGGTAGTGCTAACTATGGCTACACCTTC.